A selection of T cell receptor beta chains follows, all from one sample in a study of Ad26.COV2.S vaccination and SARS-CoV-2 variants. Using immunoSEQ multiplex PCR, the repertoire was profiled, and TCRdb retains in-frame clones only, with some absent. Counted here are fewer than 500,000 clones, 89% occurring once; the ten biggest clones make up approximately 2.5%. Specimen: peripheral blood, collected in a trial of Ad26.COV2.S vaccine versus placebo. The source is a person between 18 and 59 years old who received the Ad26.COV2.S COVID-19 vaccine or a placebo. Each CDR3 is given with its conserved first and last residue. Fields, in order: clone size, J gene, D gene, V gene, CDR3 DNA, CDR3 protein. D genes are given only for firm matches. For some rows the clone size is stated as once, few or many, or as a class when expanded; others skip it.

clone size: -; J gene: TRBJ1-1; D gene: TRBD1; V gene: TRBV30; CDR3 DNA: TGTGCCGTTATACAGGGGGGTCACACTGAAGCTTTCTTT; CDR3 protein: CAVIQGGHTEAFF
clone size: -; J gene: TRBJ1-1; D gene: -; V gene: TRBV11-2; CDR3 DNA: TGTGCCAGCAGCGAGACCGGGGCGAACACTGAAGCTTTCTTT; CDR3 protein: CASSETGANTEAFF
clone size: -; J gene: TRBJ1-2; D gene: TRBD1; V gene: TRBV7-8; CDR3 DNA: TGTGCCAGCAGCCGCGCCGTACGGACAGGGACGGCCTATGGCTACACCTTC; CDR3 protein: CASSRAVRTGTAYGYTF
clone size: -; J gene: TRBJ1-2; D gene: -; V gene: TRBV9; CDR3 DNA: TGTGCCAGCAGCGCCCCACAGGGATGGGTTTTTGGCTACACCTTC; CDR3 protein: CASSAPQGWVFGYTF
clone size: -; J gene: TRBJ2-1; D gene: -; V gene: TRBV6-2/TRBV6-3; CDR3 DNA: TGTGCCAGCAGTTGGCGGGGCGGAACAATCAATGAGCAGTTCTTC; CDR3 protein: CASSWRGGTINEQFF
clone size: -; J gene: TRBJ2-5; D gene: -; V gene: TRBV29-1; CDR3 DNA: TGCAGCGTTGAAGCAGACCAAGAGACCCAGTACTTC; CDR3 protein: CSVEADQETQYF
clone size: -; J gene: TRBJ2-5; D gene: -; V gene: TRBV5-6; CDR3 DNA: TGTGCCAGCAGCAAGACCCCGACAGTTGGGGAGACCCAGTACTTC; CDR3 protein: CASSKTPTVGETQYF
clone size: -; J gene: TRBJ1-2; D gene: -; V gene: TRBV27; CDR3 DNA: TGTGCCAGCAGCCTCGGACCGCCCAAAGTGTATGGCTACACCTTC; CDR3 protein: CASSLGPPKVYGYTF
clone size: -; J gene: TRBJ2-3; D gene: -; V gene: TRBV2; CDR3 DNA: TGTGCCAGGGGGGGCCCTAGCGCTACAGATACGCAGTATTTT; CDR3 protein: CARGGPSATDTQYF
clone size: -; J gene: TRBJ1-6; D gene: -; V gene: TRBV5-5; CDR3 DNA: TGTGCCAGCAGGGGGGGCCTTAGCTCCTATAATTCACCCCTCCACTTT; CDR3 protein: CASRGGLSSYNSPLHF
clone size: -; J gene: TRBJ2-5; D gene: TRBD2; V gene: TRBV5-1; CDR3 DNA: TGCGCCAGCAGCTTGGGAGCGGGGTTGGAGACCCAGTACTTC; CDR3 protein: CASSLGAGLETQYF
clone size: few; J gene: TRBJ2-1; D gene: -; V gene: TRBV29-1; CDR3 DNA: TGCAGCGTTGAAGATGTCGGCAGCCGGAGCGACCGGTACAATGAGCAGTTCTTC; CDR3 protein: CSVEDVGSRSDRYNEQFF
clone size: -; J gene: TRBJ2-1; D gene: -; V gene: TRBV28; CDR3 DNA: TGTGCCAGCAGTTTGCCGAGGGGGGACTACAATGAGCAGTTCTTC; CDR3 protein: CASSLPRGDYNEQFF
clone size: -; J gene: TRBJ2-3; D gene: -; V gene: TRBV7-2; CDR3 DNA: TGTGCCAGCAGCTTAGACAGGGTATTGAAGCAGTATTTT; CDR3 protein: CASSLDRVLKQYF
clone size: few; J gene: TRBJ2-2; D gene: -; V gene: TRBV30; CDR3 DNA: TGTGCCTGGAGTGGCAGACAGTACACCGGGGAGCTGTTTTTT; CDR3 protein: CAWSGRQYTGELFF
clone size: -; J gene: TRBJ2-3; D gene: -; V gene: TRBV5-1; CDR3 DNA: TGCGCCAGCAGCTTGGTAAGCGGGTCTGGCACAGATACGCAGTATTTT; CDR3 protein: CASSLVSGSGTDTQYF
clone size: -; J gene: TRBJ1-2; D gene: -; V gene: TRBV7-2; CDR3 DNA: TGTGCCAGCAGCCCCGAGGGGGGCAGAGGTGGCTACACCTTC; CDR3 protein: CASSPEGGRGGYTF
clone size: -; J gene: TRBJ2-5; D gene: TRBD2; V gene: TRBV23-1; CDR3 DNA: TGCGCCAGCATTAAGGGGAGCGGGAGGGCAGGGGAGACCCAGTACTTC; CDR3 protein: CASIKGSGRAGETQYF
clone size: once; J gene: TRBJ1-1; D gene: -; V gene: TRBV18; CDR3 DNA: TGTGCCAGCTCACCACAGTTGGGTGCAGGAGGTATGAACACTGAAGCTTTCTTT; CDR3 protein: CASSPQLGAGGMNTEAFF
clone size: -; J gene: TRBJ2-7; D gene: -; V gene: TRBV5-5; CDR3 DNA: TGTGCCAGCAGCTTGTCAGCAACCTACGAGCAGTACTTC; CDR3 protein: CASSLSATYEQYF
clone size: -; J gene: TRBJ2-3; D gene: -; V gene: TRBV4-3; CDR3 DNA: TGCGCCAGCAGCCAATTGGTCGGGACAGATACGCAGTATTTT; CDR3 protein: CASSQLVGTDTQYF
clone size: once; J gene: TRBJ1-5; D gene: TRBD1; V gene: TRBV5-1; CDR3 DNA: TGCGCCAGCAGCTTCCGGCCGGGACAGGGTCAGCCCCAGCATTTT; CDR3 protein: CASSFRPGQGQPQHF
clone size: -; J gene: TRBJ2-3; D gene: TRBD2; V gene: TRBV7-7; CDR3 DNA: TGTGCTAGCAGCTTAGATGGTTGTCAGACTAGCGGGAGCCCAGATACGCAGTATTTT; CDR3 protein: CASSLDGCQTSGSPDTQYF
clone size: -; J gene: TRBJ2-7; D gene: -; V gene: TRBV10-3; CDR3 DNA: TGTGCCATCAGTGGCACGGGGGACAGCTCCTACGAGCAGTACTTC; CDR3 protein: CAISGTGDSSYEQYF
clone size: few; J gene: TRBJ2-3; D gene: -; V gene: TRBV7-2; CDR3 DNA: TGTGCCAGCAGAGCTTTCCCTGGGGGGGGGCTAACAGATACGCAGTATTTT; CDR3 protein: CASRAFPGGGLTDTQYF
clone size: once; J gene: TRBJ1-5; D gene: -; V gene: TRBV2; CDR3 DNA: TGTGCCAGCACCTGGGACTACAATCAGCCCCAGCATTTT; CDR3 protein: CASTWDYNQPQHF
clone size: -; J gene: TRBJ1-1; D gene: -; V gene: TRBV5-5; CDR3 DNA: TGTGCCAGCAGCCCGACCGGGACTCCAAGCACTGAAGCTTTCTTT; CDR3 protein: CASSPTGTPSTEAFF
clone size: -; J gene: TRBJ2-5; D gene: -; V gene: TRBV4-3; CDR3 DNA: TGCGCCAGCAGCCAAATCCAGGGGGAGACCCAGTACTTC; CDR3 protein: CASSQIQGETQYF
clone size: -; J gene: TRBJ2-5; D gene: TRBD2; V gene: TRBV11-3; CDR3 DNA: TGTGCCAGCAGCTTTGGGGCGACTAGCGGGGGCGGGCGGGAGACCCAGTACTTC; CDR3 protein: CASSFGATSGGGRETQYF
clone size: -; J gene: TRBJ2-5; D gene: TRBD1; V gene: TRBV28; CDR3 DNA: TGTGCCAGCAGTCCGGGACAGTATATCCCGACCCAGTACTTC; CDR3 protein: CASSPGQYIPTQYF
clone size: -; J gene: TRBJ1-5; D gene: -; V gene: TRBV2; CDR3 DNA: TGTGCCAGCAGCTTGTTATGGGGGCAGGGTCAGCCCCAGCATTTT; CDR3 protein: CASSLLWGQGQPQHF
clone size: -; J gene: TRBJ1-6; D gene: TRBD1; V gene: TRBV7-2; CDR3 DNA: TGTGCCAGCAGGAAACCGGGACAGGGCGTCATTTATTCACCCCTCCACTTT; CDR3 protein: CASRKPGQGVIYSPLHF
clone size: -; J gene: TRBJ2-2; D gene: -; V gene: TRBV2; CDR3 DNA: TGTGCCAGCAGTTCCCCCCGAGCTACCGGGGAGCTGTTTTTT; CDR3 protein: CASSSPRATGELFF
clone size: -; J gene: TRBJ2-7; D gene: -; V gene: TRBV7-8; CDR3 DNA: TGTGCCAGCAGCCTATACTACGAGCAGTACTTC; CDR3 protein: CASSLYYEQYF
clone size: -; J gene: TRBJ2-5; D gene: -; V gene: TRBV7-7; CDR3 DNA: TGTGCCAGCAGCGTCCCGGGCAGGCAAGAGACCCAGTACTTC; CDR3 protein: CASSVPGRQETQYF
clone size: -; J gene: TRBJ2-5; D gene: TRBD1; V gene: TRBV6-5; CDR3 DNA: TGTGCCAGCAACCAGAGGGGGCTTACTGAGACCCAGTACTTC; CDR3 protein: CASNQRGLTETQYF